This T cell receptor beta chain was found in a study of Graves' ophthalmopathy and Graves' hyperthyroidism. Whole-study context: Stable hyperthyroidism was defined by absence of ophthalmopathy within 18 months of follow-up. Overall study findings and caveats: Sensitivity reached 55% to 71% and specificity approximately 72% when the model predicted ophthalmopathy progression. The majority of expanded thyroid clonotypes above 0.001 frequency also occurred in blood.

This clonotype was counted between two and nine times. The antigen is unknown. Certain patients, namely those with other autoimmune diseases, uncontrolled infections, pregnancy or lactation, were excluded. V gave up 8 bases and J gave up 0 bases, with 17 bases separating them. This CDR3 has 15 amino acids. The authors amplified TCR beta CDR3 regions, and they did so from RNA transcripts for repertoire sequencing. RT-PCR with HTBI primers came first, then second-round multiplex PCR. In TCRdb, the multiplex PCR reads were re-called with MiXCR into one record per CDR3 protein. The sample consists of around 1,000,000 distinct CDR3 sequences, less than 45% of them appearing once.

Sequenced material: peripheral blood or thyroid tissue (not recorded which). This clonotype originated in an adult man with Graves' hyperthyroidism. V is TRBV12-3 or TRBV12-4 and J is TRBJ2-7; perhaps TRBD1 as D (5 bases). CDR3 sequence (DNA): TGTGCCAGCGGGATGGGGCGGCGTAGCTCCTACGAGCAGTACTTC. It yields the protein CASGMGRRSSYEQYF.